This passage covers 18 T cell receptor beta chains from one sample sequenced in a study of tumor-infiltrating lymphocytes in primary liver carcinoma. Unsorted bulk tissue of about 18-32 mg yielded co-extracted RNA and DNA. Priming with a constant-region primer yielded TCR beta cDNA from 400 to 500 ng total RNA. Library construction for TCR beta comprised three nested multiplex PCR rounds performed with slightly modified ARM-PCR. In the first two PCR rounds, TRBV1-TRBV30 forward primers were paired with a C-beta reverse primer, and each round lasted approximately 10 cycles. TCRdb re-analysed the multiplex PCR reads in MiXCR, keeping a single row per CDR3 protein. The sample includes around 60,000 distinct CDR3 sequences, about two thirds of them seen just once. Sequenced material: liver tumor tissue from sampling region 4. The sample's subset: tumor region T4, right-lateral pole. Every receptor here comes from a man aged 35 to 55 with primary liver carcinoma and hepatitis B virus infection.

Details on this clonotype: Sequence at one end of the junction differs from germline and may be a read error. The V and J genes are TRBV11-2 and TRBJ2-2, with D possibly TRBD2 on 6 matching bases. Germline V gene sequence: CDR1 SGHAT, CDR2 FQNNGV. The CDR3 has 15 amino acids. The CDR3 nucleotides read TGTCCCAGCAGCTTTGCGGGATCGAAGACCGGGGGGCTGTTTTTT. Its protein is CPSSFAGSKTGGLFF.

The chain recombines TRBV28 with TRBJ1-5; D gene unclear. The CDR3 is 13 amino acids. Germline CDR1 and CDR2: MDHEN and SYDVKM. Between the trimmed V and J ends, which lost 3 bases and 9 bases, there was a span of 12 bases. The CDR3 coding sequence is TGTGCCAGCAGTTTTTTCAGCAGTCGGCCCCAGCATTTT. It yields the protein CASSFFSSRPQHF.

In regard to this clonotype: Because it lacks the conserved phenylalanine or tryptophan at the end, this CDR3 is likely a read error. The chain employs TRBV6-6 and TRBJ2-7; 10 nucleotides line up with TRBD2. Germline V lookup: CDR1 MNHNY, CDR2 SVGAGI (reference sequence). Trimming at V came to 8 bases and at J to 6 bases, leaving 10 bases not matched to a gene. The CDR3 consists of 14 residues. In DNA, the CDR3 is TGTGCCAGCGGAAAAGGACTAGCGGTAGGCGAGCAGTACCTC. Its protein product is CASGKGLAVGEQYL.

This chain joins TRBV29-1 and TRBJ2-1; 11 bases line up with TRBD2. In germline, CDR1 is SQVTM, CDR2 ANQGSEA. V trimming: 6 bases; J trimming: 15 bases; junction bases outside the gene matches: 10. The CDR3 is 12 amino acids. For the CDR3, the DNA is TGCAGCGTCCGACTAGCGGGATATGAGTGGTTCTTC. It is translated as CSVRLAGYEWFF.

As concerns this clonotype: This could be a read error, since a much larger clone is one nucleotide away. The conserved phenylalanine or tryptophan normally closing the CDR3 is absent here, so this likely arose from a read error. The chain combines TRBV10-1 with TRBJ2-1; weak D call: TRBD1 (6 bases). This CDR3 is 15 amino acids long. V lost 3 bases and J lost 7, with 16 bases in between. Germline assignment: CDR1 WNHNN and CDR2 SYGVQD (reference sequence). The CDR3 DNA reads as TGCGCCAGCAGTGACCAGAGCAGGGGTGGAAATGAGCAGTTCCTC. Its translation: CASSDQSRGGNEQFL.

To note about this clonotype: The germline gene is not matched at one end of the junction; a read error may be the cause. The rearrangement links TRBV14 to TRBJ2-2; D may correspond to TRBD1 or TRBD2 (5 bases each). This CDR3 region has 16 residues. Per germline, CDR1 SGHDN and CDR2 FVKESK. The CDR3: CANNQSGTPGAGELLF. CDR3 nucleotide sequence: TGTGCCAACAACCAGTCCGGGACCCCGGGTGCCGGGGAGCTGCTTTTT.

This clonotype was observed a handful of times. The junction shows a germline mismatch at one end, possibly a read error. This rearrangement joins TRBV11-2 to TRBJ2-1; weak D call: TRBD2 (6 bases). CDR3 length: 11 residues. Germline CDR1 is SGHAT and CDR2 is FQNNGV. In nucleotides, the CDR3 is TGTACCAGCAGCTTAGACGGGAGGCAGTTCTTC. Protein: CTSSLDGRQFF.

Of note for this clonotype: Its ends do not fully match the called genes, so a read error is possible. The chain employs TRBV4-3 and TRBJ2-1; TRBD2 matches 8 bases. The V gene's germline CDR1 is LGHNA and CDR2 YSLEER. The CDR3 totals 15 residues. The CDR3 DNA follows: TGCACCAGCGGCCAAGACGGGACTAGACAGAATGAGCAGTTCTTC. Its protein is CTSGQDGTRQNEQFF.

The chain carries TRBV4-1 and TRBJ2-3, with 11 bases aligning to TRBD2. The V gene's germline CDR1 is MGHRA and CDR2 YSYEKL. V gave up 0 bases and J gave up 5 bases; unmatched junction bases: 4. CDR3 length: 16 residues. CDR3 region: CASSQETSGSVDTQYF. The DNA for the CDR3 is TGCGCCAGCAGCCAAGAAACTAGCGGGAGTGTAGATACGCAGTATTTT.

Comments on this clonotype: The junction does not match germline at one end; this may be a read error. The chain recombines TRBV6-2 or TRBV6-3 with TRBJ2-1; D may be TRBD2 (6 bases). The CDR3 covers 17 residues. Looked up from germline, CDR1 is MNHEY and CDR2 is SVGEGT. The CDR3 DNA reads TGTGCCAGCAATTACTCATTCCAGCGGGCGTCCTACAATGAGCAGTTCTTC. It translates to CASNYSFQRASYNEQFF.

Worth noting for this clonotype: At one boundary the junction diverges from the germline segment, which might be a read error. This chain connects TRBV7-8 to TRBJ2-5; no clear D. The germline gives CDR1 SGHVS, CDR2 FQNEAQ. The CDR3 has 16 residues. This CDR3 reads CASSPPMVKIQEIQYF. CDR3 nucleotide sequence: TGTGCCAGCAGCCCCCCGATGGTCAAGATCCAGGAGATCCAGTACTTC.

This clonotype was found a few times. V usage is TRBV20-1 and J usage is TRBJ2-4; D is unclear. Trimming left V 8 bases short and J 0 bases short, with 11 bases between. CDR1 and CDR2 from the germline V gene are DFQATT and SNEGSKA (reference sequence). This CDR3 is built from 13 residues. The CDR3 DNA follows: TGCAGTCGACTCCAGGTAGCCAAAAACATTCAGTACTTC. Translation: CSRLQVAKNIQYF.

About this clonotype: A single base separates this from a much larger clone, so it may be a read error. The gene calls are TRBV5-1 and TRBJ2-5; 7 nucleotides align to TRBD2. Germline CDR1 is SGHRS and CDR2 is YFSETQ. The length of the CDR3 is 15 residues. CDR3 loop: CANSLSGGSMETQYF. The CDR3 DNA follows: TGCGCCAACAGCTTGTCGGGCGGGAGCATGGAGACCCAGTACTTC. Together with reference TRBV5-1 and TRBJ2-5, the CDR3 gives the full variable domain: KAGVTQTPRYLIKTRGQQVTLSCSPISGHRSVSWYQQTPGQGLQFLFEYFSETQRNKGNFPGRFSGRQFSNSRSEMNVSTLELGDSALYLCANSLSGGSMETQYFGPGTRLLVL.

A word on this clonotype: The junction departs from the called germline gene at one end, perhaps through a read error. The chain uses TRBV29-1 and TRBJ2-1; D call uncertain. The germline CDR1 and CDR2 sequences are SQVTM and ANQGSEA. The CDR3 runs to 12 residues. The CDR3 DNA follows: TGCAGCGTCCGTCAGGAAGGCAATGAGCAGATTTTC. Protein sequence: CSVRQEGNEQIF.

This chain connects TRBV6-5 to TRBJ2-7, with D perhaps given as TRBD1 or TRBD2 (5 bases each). The V gene lost 4 bases and the J gene lost 3 bases, with 13 bases spanning the gap. This CDR3 has 14 residues. Germline values: CDR1 MNHEY, CDR2 SVGAGI. CDR3: CASSSRGAGYEQYF. The DNA for the CDR3 is TGTGCCAGCAGTTCCCGGGGCGCGGGCTACGAGCAGTACTTC.

Worth noting for this clonotype: The conserved final phenylalanine or tryptophan is absent from the CDR3, which likely points to a read error. The gene calls are TRBV6-5 and TRBJ2-7, with TRBD1 identical over 8 bases. J lost 6 bases, V lost 6 bases, and 7 bases had no gene match. Germline loops: CDR1 MNHEY, CDR2 SVGAGI. The CDR3 runs 13 residues. For the CDR3, the DNA is TGTGCCAGCAGGTACGACAGGGGTGGCGAGCAGTACATC. Translated: CASRYDRGGEQYI.

The V and J genes are TRBV11-1 and TRBJ2-1; 9 bases agree with TRBD2. With 2 bases clipped from V and 4 bases from J, the junction kept 12 bases outside the gene matches. The CDR3 sequence is 18 residues long. Germline V gives CDR1 SGHAT, CDR2 FQDESV (reference sequence). The CDR3 here is CASSLYSSAGGSYNEQFF. The CDR3, as DNA: TGTGCCAGCAGCTTATACAGCTCCGCGGGAGGGTCTTACAATGAGCAGTTCTTC.

Turning to this clonotype: Mismatch with germline at one junction end may stem from a read error. The chain links TRBV4-2 to TRBJ1-2; D gene uncertain. Germline loops: CDR1 LGHNA, CDR2 YNFKEQ. The CDR3 has 15 amino acids. In DNA form, the CDR3 reads TGTGCCAGTAGCCAAGATATGGGCTGGGATGGTGGCTACACCTTC. Translation gives CASSQDMGWDGGYTF.